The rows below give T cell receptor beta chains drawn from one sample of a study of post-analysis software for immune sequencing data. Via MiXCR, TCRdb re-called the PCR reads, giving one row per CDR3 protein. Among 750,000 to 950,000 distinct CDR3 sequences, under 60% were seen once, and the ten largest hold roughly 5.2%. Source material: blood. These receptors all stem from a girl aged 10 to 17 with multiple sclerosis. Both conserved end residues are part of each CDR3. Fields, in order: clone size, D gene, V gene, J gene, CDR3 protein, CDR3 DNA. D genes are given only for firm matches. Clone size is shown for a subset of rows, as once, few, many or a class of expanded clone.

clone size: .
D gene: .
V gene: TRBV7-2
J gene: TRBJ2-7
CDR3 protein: CASSLAAPVTYEQYF
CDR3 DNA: TGTGCCAGCAGCTTAGCTGCTCCAGTCACCTACGAGCAGTACTTC

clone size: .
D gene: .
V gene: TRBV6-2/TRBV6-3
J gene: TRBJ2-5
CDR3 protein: CASTSSLLEQYF
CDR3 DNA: TGTGCCAGCACCTCCAGCCTACTGGAGCAGTACTTC

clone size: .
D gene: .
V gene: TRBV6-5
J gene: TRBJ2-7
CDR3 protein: CASSPAVPYEQYF
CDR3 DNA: TGTGCCAGCAGCCCTGCGGTTCCATACGAGCAGTACTTC

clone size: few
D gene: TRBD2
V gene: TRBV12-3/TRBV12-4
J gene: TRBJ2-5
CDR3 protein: CASSSAGGSQETQYF
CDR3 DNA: TGTGCCAGCAGTTCAGCGGGAGGTTCTCAAGAGACCCAGTACTTC

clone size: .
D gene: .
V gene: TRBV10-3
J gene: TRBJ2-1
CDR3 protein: CASAQGEGDEQFF
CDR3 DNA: TGTGCCAGTGCACAGGGCGAAGGAGATGAGCAGTTCTTC

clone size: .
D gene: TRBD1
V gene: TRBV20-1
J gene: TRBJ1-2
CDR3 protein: CSANPFTGTGNYGYTF
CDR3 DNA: TGCAGTGCTAATCCCTTCACCGGGACAGGGAACTATGGCTACACCTTC

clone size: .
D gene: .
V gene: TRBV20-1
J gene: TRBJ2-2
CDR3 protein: CSASDRLNTGELFF
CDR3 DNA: TGCAGTGCGAGTGACAGGCTGAACACCGGGGAGCTGTTTTTT

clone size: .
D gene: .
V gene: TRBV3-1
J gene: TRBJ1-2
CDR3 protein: CASSQAPKGPGYTF
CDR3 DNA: TGTGCCAGCAGCCAAGCTCCCAAAGGGCCCGGCTACACCTTC

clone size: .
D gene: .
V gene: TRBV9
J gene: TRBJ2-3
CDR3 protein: CASSVNRAGGGDTQYF
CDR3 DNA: TGTGCCAGCAGCGTAAACAGAGCCGGAGGGGGGGATACGCAGTATTTT

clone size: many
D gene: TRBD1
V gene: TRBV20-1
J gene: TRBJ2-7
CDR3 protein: CSTDRGSYEQYF
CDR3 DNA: TGCAGTACCGACAGGGGGTCCTACGAGCAGTACTTC

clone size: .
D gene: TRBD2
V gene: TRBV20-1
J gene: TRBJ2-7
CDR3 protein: CSAPRLAGGYPYEQYF
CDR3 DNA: TGCAGTGCTCCCCGACTAGCGGGAGGGTACCCCTACGAGCAGTACTTC

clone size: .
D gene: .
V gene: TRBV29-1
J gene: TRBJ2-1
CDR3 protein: CSVESPPFLHEQFF
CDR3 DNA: TGCAGCGTTGAGTCTCCTCCTTTCTTACATGAGCAGTTCTTC

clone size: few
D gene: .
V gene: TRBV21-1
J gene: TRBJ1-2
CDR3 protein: CASSKAREGNGYTF
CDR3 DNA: TGTGCCAGCAGCAAAGCGCGGGAGGGTAATGGCTACACCTTC